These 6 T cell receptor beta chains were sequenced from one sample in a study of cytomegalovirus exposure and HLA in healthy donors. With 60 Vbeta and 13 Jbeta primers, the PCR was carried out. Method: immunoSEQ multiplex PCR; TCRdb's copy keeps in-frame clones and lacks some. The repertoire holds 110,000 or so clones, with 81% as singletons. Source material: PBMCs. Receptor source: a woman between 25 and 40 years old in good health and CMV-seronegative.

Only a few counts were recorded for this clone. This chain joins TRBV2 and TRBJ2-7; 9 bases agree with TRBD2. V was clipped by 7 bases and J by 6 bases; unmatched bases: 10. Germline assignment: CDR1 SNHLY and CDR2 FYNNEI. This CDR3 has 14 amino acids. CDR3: CASNNLAGKGEQYF. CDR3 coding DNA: TGTGCCAGCAACAACCTAGCGGGAAAGGGCGAGCAGTACTTC.

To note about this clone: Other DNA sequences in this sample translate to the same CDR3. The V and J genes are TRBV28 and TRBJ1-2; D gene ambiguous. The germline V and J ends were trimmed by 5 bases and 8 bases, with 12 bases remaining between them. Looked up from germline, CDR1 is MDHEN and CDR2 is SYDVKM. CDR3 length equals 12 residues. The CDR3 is CASSLLDRGYTF. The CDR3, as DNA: TGTGCCAGCAGTCTCCTAGACCGCGGCTACACCTTC.

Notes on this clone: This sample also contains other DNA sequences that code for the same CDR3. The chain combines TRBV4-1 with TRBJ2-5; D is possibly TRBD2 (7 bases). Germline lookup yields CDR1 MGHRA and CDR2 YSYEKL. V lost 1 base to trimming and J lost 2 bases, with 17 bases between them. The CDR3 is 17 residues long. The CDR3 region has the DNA TGCGCCAGCAGCCAAGTGGGGGGGCGACCTAAGCAAGAGACCCAGTACTTC. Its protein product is CASSQVGGRPKQETQYF.

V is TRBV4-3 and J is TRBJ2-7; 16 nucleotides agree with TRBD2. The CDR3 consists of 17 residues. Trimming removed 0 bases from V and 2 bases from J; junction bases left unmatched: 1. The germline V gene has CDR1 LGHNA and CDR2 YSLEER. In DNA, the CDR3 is TGCGCCAGCAGCCAAGAGGGACTAGCGGGAGGGACCTACGAGCAGTACTTC. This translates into CASSQEGLAGGTYEQYF.

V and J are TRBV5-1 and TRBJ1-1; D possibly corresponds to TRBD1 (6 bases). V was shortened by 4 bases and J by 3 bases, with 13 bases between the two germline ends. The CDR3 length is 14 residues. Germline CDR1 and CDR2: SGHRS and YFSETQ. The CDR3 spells CASSLGGGYTEAFF. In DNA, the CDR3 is TGCGCCAGCAGCCTGGGGGGCGGTTACACTGAAGCTTTCTTT.

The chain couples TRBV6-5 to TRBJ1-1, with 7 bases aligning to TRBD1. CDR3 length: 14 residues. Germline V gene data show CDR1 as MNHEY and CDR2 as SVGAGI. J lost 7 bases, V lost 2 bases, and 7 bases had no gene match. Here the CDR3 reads CASSYIGRQGEAFF. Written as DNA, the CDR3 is TGTGCCAGCAGTTACATCGGTCGACAGGGTGAAGCTTTCTTT.